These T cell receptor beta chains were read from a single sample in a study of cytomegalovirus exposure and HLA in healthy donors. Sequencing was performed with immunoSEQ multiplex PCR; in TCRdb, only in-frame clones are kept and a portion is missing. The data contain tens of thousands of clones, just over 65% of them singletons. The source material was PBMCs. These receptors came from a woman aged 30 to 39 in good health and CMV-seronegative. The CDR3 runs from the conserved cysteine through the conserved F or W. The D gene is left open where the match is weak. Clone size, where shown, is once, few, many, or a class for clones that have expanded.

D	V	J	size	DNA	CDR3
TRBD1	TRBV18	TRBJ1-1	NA	TGTGCCAGCTCATTTAACCCAGGGGGCCTTAGCACTGAAGCTTTCTTT	CASSFNPGGLSTEAFF
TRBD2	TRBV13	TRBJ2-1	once	TGTGCCAGCAGTTACAAAGTCCTAGCGGGAAGCTCCTACGATGAGCAGTTCTTC	CASSYKVLAGSSYDEQFF
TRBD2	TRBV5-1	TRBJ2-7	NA	TGCGCCAGCAGCCCGCGGGGGAGCTCCTACGAGCAGTACTTC	CASSPRGSSYEQYF
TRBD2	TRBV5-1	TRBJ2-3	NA	TGCGCCAGCAGCTGGTCTAGCGGGGGAAGAGATACGCAGTATTTT	CASSWSSGGRDTQYF
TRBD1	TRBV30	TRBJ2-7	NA	TGTGCCTGGGGGCTGGGGCAGGGGGCAGGGGAGCAGTACTTC	CAWGLGQGAGEQYF
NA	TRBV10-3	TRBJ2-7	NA	TGTGCCATCAGTGAGGATTTGGCAGGGCATAAGTTCCCCTACGAGCAGTACTTC	CAISEDLAGHKFPYEQYF
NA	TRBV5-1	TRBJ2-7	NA	TGCGCCAGCAGCTTGGGGTCGAGCTCCTACGAGCAGTACTTC	CASSLGSSSYEQYF
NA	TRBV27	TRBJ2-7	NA	TGTGCCAGCAGTTCCCCTTACGAGCAGTACTTC	CASSSPYEQYF
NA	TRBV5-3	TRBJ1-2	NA	TGTGCCAGAAGCCGATTCAAACAACGGAGCCATGGCTACACCTTC	CARSRFKQRSHGYTF
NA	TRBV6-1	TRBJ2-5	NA	TGTGCCAGCAGTGAAGACAGGGTTGACCAGTACTTC	CASSEDRVDQYF
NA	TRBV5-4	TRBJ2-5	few	TGTGCCAGCAGCGCCGGGACAACCGAGACCCAGTACTTC	CASSAGTTETQYF
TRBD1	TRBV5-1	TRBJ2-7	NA	TGCGCCAGCAGCTTTGGTGGGACAGGATCCTCCTACGAGCAGTACTTC	CASSFGGTGSSYEQYF
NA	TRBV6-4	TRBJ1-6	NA	TGTGCCAGCAGTGACGAGGCAGGGGATTCACCCCTCCACTTT	CASSDEAGDSPLHF
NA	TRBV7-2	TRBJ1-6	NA	TGTGCCAGCAGCTTAGGGGGCGGCTCGCCGCGTTCACCCCTCCACTTT	CASSLGGGSPRSPLHF
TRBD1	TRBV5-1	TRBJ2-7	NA	TGCGCCAGCAGCGTTCCGGGACAGGACTACGAGCAGTACTTC	CASSVPGQDYEQYF
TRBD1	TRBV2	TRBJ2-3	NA	TGTGCCAGCAGTGAGCAGGGGGCTAGCACAGATACGCAGTATTTT	CASSEQGASTDTQYF
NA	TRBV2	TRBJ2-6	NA	TGTGCCAGCAAGCGTAACACAGGGATAGTCGGGGCCAACGTCCTGACTTTC	CASKRNTGIVGANVLTF
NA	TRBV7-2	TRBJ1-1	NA	TGTGCCAGCAGCTTTTCACGACAGGCTGAAGCTTTCTTT	CASSFSRQAEAFF
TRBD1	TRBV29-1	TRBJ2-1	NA	TGCAGCGTTGACCGACCCGACAGGGGGGGAAATGAGCAGTTCTTC	CSVDRPDRGGNEQFF
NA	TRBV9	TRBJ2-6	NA	TGTGCCAGCAGCGCCCCCACAGGGATCCGCTCTGGGGCCAACGTCCTGACTTTC	CASSAPTGIRSGANVLTF